This record covers a single T cell receptor beta chain. Using immunoSEQ multiplex PCR, the repertoire was profiled, and TCRdb retains in-frame clones only, with some absent. The sample shows around 52,000 clones, 82% of them seen only once. This entry comes from a study of blood T cell repertoires in COVID-19. Study-level background: Collection of acute and convalescent COVID-19 samples took place in the United States, Italy and Spain. Sources were T cells, B-cell-depleted T cells, or PBMCs; the material itself was cDNA or gDNA.

The source material was peripheral blood. The sequence was obtained from a woman aged 55-70 years with acute or convalescent COVID-19.

Written as DNA, the CDR3 is TGTGCCAGCAGTGAAGCGCCGGACTATGGCTACACCTTC. It specifies CASSEAPDYGYTF. The rearrangement uses TRBV2 and TRBJ1-2; D gene ambiguous. Germline CDR1 reads SNHLY; CDR2 reads FYNNEI. The V end lost 0 bases, the J end lost 3 bases, and 5 bases lay between the germline ends. This CDR3 spans 13 amino acids. The full variable domain, its missing parts supplied by reference TRBV2 and TRBJ1-2, is EPEVTQTPSHQVTQMGQEVILRCVPISNHLYFYWYRQILGQKVEFLVSFYNNEISEKSEIFDDQFSVERPDGSNFTLKIRSTKLEDSAMYFCASSEAPDYGYTFGSGTRLTVV.